This T cell receptor (beta chain) was identified during a study of cytomegalovirus exposure and HLA in healthy donors. Study-level points and caveats: Earlier analysis found most TCR beta V segments productive about 90% or about 30% of the time. When a later analysis was performed, an Asian-associated ancestry cluster reportedly had fewer N-insertions than the roughly 700-donor mean.

V was trimmed by 9 bases and J by 5 bases, leaving 16 bases between them. Looked up from germline, CDR1 is SGHTS and CDR2 is YDEGEE. This CDR3 is 13 amino acids long. As to this clone: Its antigen is not identified.

PCR primers comprised 60 Vbeta and 13 Jbeta primers. Generated by immunoSEQ multiplex PCR, the TCRdb table keeps only in-frame clones and is missing some. The top ten hold approximately 5.4% of the sample, which has around 180,000 clones, about four fifths seen once. The chain couples TRBV5-8 to TRBJ2-3; tentatively, D is TRBD2 (5 bases). The receptor comes from a young woman in good health and CMV-seropositive. Sequenced material: PBMCs. This CDR3 reads CAIAGVVRDTQYF. The CDR3 DNA follows: TGTGCCATCGCCGGGGTGGTCAGAGATACGCAGTATTTT.